This T cell receptor (beta chain) was observed in a study of response to subunit inactivated influenza vaccine. V lost 0 bases, J lost 3 bases, and 7 bases stayed unmatched. The CDR3 is 16 amino acids. Looked up from germline, CDR1 is ENHRY and CDR2 is SYGVKD. Each CDR3 protein is one row after TCRdb ran MiXCR on the RT-PCR reads. The profile covers about 540,000 distinct CDR3 sequences, with approximately 24% appearing a single time and roughly 2.8% taken by the ten largest. This sample was also put to use in a study of T cells expressing NK-cell markers. From that second work: TCR beta cDNA was generated via 5'RACE template switching incorporating UMIs. Out of eight donors sequenced, seven tested HCMV-seropositive and the remaining one seronegative. HCMV specificity of expanded NKG2C+ T cell clones remained unclear.

The rearrangement links TRBV10-3 to TRBJ2-5, with 7 positions matching TRBD2. The material was CD4+ T cells sorted from PBMCs, obtained 12 days after vaccination. The TCR comes from a middle-aged man who received an inactivated influenza vaccine. CDR3 sequence (DNA): TGTGCCATCAGTGAGTCGACGTGGGGGGGGAAAGAGACCCAGTACTTC. The encoded protein is CAISESTWGGKETQYF.